One and the same sample provided the 2 T cell receptor beta chains below, sequenced in a study of CD8+ T cells in alopecia areata. Treatment reported: oral pan-JAK inhibitor, 5-10 mg twice daily. cDNA reverse transcribed from extracted RNA served as the sequencing template. The assay was immunoSEQ multiplex PCR, and TCRdb's table has in-frame clones only and misses some. The table includes more than 130,000 clones, 80% to 90% detected once. Sequenced material: CD8+ T cells sorted from blood, taken at week 4, from a patient treated with tofacitinib. These receptors were obtained from a human donor with alopecia areata.

As concerns this clone: This sample also contains other DNA sequences that code for the same CDR3. The chain couples TRBV7-2 to TRBJ2-1; TRBD1 might be the D (6 bases). The CDR3 is 13 residues long. Trimming removed 5 bases at V and 8 bases at J, with 13 bases between. Germline V lookup: CDR1 SGHTA, CDR2 FQGNSA. The CDR3 DNA sequence: TGTGCCAGCAGCGGCAGGGGTGGCGATGAGCAGTTCTTC. Residues: CASSGRGGDEQFF.

The chain has TRBV4-1 and TRBJ2-3, with D tentatively TRBD1 (5 bases). The length of the CDR3 is 14 residues. The V end was cut by 1 base, the J end by 1 base, with 6 bases between. Germline CDR1 and CDR2: MGHRA and YSYEKL. CDR3 nucleotides: TGCGCCAGCAGCCAAGCGACAGGCACAGATACGCAGTATTTT. Its translation is CASSQATGTDTQYF.